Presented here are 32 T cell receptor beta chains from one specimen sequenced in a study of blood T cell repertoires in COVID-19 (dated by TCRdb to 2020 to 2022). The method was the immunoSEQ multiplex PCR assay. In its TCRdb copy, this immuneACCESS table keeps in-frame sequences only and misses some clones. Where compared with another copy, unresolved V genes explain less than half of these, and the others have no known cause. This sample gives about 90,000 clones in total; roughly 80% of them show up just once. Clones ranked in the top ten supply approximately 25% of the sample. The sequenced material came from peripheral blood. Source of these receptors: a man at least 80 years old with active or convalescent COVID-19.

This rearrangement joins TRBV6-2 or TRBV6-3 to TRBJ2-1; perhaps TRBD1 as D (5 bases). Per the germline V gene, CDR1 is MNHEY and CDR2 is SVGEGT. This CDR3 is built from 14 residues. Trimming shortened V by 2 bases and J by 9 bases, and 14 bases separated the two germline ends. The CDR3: CASSYAGREGEQFF. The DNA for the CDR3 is TGTGCCAGCAGTTACGCAGGCAGGGAAGGTGAGCAGTTCTTC.

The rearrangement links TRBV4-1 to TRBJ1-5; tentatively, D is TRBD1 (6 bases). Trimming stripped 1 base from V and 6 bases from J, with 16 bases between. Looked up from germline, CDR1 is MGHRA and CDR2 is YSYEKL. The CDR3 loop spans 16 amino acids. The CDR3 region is CASSQGEGDRGQPQHF. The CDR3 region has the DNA TGCGCCAGCAGCCAAGGGGAGGGGGATAGGGGTCAGCCCCAGCATTTT.

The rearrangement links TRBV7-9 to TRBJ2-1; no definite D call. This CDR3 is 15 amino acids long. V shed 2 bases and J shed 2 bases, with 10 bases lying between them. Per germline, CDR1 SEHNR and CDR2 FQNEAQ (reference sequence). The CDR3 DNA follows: TGTGCCAGCAGCTTACGAGGCACCCCCTACAATGAGCAGTTCTTC. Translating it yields CASSLRGTPYNEQFF.

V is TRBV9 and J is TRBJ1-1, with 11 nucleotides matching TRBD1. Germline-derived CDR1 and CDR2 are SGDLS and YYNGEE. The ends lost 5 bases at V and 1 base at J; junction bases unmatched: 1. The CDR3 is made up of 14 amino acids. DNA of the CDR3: TGTGCCAGCAGTGGGACAGGGGGGAACACTGAAGCTTTCTTT. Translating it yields CASSGTGGNTEAFF.

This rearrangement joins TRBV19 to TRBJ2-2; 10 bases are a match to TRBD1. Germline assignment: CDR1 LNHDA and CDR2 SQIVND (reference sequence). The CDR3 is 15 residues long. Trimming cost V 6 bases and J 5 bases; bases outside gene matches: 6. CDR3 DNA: TGTGCCAGTAGCCGACAGGGGGCGCTTACCGGGGAGCTGTTTTTT. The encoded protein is CASSRQGALTGELFF.

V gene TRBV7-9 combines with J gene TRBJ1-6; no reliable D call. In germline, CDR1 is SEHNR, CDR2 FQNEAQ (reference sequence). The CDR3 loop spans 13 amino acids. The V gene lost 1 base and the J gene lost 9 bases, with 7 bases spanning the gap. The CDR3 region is CASSLGLVSPLHF. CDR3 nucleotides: TGTGCCAGCAGCTTAGGTCTTGTTTCACCCCTCCACTTT.

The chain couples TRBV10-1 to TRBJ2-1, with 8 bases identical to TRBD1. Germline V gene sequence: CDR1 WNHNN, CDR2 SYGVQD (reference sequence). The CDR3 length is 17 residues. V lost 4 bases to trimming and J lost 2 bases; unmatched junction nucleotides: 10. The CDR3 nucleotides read TGCGCCAGCAGTGGGGAAACAGGGGGAGGAACCTACAATGAGCAGTTCTTC. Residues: CASSGETGGGTYNEQFF.

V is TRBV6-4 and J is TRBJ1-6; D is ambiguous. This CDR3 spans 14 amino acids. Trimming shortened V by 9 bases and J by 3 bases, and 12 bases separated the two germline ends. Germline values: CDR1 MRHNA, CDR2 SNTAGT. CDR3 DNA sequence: TGTGCCAGAGGACCCGGGAACTATAATTCACCCCTCCACTTT. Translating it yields CARGPGNYNSPLHF.

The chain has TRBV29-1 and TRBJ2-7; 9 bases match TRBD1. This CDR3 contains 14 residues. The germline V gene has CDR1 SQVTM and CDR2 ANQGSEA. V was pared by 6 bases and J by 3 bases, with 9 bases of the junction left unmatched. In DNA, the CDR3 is TGCAGCGTCCATACAGGGGGCGCTTTCTACGAGCAGTACTTC. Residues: CSVHTGGAFYEQYF.

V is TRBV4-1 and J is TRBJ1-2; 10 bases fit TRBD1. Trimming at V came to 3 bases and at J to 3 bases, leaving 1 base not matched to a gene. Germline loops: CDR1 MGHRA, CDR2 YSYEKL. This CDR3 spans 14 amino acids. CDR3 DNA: TGCGCCAGCAGCCAGGGACAGGGGCACTATGGCTACACCTTC. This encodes CASSQGQGHYGYTF.

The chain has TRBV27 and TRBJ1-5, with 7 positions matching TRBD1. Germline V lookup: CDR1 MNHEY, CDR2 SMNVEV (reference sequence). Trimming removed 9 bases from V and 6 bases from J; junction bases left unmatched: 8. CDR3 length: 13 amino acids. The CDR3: CASRDSTFQPQHF. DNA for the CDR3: TGTGCCAGTCGGGACAGCACTTTTCAGCCCCAGCATTTT.

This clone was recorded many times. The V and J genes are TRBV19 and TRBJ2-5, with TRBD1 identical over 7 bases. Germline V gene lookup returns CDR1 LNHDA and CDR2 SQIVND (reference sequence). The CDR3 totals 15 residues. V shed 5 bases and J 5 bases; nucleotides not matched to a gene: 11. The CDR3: CASSAETGFGETQYF. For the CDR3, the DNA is TGTGCCAGTAGTGCAGAGACAGGGTTCGGGGAGACCCAGTACTTC. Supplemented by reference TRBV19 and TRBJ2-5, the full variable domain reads DGGITQSPKYLFRKEGQNVTLSCEQNLNHDAMYWYRQDPGQGLRLIYYSQIVNDFQKGDIAEGYSVSREKKESFPLTVTSAQKNPTAFYLCASSAETGFGETQYFGPGTRLLVL.

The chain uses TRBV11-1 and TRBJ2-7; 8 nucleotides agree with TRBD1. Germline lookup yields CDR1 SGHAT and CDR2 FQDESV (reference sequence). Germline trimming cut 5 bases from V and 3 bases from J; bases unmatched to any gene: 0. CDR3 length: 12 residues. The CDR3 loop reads CASSGQGYEQYF. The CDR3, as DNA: TGTGCCAGCAGCGGACAGGGCTACGAGCAGTACTTC. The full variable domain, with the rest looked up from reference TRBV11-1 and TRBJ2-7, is EAEVAQSPRYKITEKSQAVAFWCDPISGHATLYWYRQILGQGPELLVQFQDESVVDDSQLPKDRFSAERLKGVDSTLKIQPAELGDSAMYLCASSGQGYEQYFGPGTRLTVT.

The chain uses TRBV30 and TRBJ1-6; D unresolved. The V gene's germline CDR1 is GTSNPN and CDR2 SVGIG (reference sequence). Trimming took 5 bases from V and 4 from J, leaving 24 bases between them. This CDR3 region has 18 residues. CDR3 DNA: TGTGCCTGGTCCCGCGGCCTTAGTGCCCTTGGATATAATTCACCCCTCCACTTT. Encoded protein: CAWSRGLSALGYNSPLHF.

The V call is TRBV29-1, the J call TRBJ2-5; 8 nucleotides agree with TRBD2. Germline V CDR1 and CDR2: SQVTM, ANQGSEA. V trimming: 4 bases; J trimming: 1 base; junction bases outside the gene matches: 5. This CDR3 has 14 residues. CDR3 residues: CSVVRGTSQETQYF. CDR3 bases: TGCAGCGTTGTGAGGGGGACTAGCCAAGAGACCCAGTACTTC.

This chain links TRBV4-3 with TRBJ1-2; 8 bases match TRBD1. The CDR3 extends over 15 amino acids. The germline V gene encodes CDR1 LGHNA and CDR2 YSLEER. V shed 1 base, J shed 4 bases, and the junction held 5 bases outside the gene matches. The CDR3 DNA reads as TGCGCCAGCAGCCAAGTGGCGGGACAGGTCTATGGCTACACCTTC. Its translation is CASSQVAGQVYGYTF.

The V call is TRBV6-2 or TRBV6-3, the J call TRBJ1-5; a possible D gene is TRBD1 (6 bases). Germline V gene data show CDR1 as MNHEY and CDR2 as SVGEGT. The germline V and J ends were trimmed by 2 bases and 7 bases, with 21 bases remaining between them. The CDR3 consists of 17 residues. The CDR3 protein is CASSYPSVGRGAQPQHF. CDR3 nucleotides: TGTGCCAGCAGTTACCCGTCGGTGGGGAGGGGGGCGCAGCCCCAGCATTTT.

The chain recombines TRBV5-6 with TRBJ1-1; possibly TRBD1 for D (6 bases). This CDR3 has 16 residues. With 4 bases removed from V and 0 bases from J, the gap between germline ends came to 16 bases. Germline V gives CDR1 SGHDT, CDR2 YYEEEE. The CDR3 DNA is TGTGCCAGCAGCCCCGTAGGACAGCCCATGAACACTGAAGCTTTCTTT. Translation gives CASSPVGQPMNTEAFF.

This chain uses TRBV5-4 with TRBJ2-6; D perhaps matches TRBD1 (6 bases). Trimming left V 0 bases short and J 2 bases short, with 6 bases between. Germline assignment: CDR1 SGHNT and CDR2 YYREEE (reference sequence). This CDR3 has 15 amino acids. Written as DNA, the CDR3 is TGTGCCAGCAGCTTGGGGGGGCCTGGGGCCAACGTCCTGACTTTC. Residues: CASSLGGPGANVLTF.

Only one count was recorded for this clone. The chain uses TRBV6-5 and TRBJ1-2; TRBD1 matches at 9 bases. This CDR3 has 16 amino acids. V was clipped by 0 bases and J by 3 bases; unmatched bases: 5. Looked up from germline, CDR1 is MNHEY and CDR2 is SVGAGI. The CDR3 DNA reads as TGTGCCAGCAGTTACTCGCCGGGACAGGGAGACTATGGCTACACCTTC. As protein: CASSYSPGQGDYGYTF.

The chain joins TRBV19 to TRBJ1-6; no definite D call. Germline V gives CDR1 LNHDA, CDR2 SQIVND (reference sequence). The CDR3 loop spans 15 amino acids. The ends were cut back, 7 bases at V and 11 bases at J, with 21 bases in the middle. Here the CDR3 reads CASTSPLGRSAPLHF. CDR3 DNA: TGTGCCAGTACCTCACCCCTTGGGCGATCCGCACCCCTCCACTTT. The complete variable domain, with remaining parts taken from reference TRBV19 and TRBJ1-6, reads DGGITQSPKYLFRKEGQNVTLSCEQNLNHDAMYWYRQDPGQGLRLIYYSQIVNDFQKGDIAEGYSVSREKKESFPLTVTSAQKNPTAFYLCASTSPLGRSAPLHFGNGTRLTVT.

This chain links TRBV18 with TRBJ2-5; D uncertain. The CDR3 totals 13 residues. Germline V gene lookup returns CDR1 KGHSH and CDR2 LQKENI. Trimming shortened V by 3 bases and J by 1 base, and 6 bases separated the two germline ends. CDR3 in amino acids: CASSPGPQETQYF. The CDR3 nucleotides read TGTGCCAGCTCACCGGGCCCCCAAGAGACCCAGTACTTC.

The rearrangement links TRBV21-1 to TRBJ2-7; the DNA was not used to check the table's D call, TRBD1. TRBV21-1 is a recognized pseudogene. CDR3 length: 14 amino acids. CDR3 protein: CASSKTGQGYEQYF. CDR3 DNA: TGTGCCAGCAGCAAAACAGGACAGGGCTACGAGCAGTACTTC.

In DNA form, the CDR3 reads TGTGCCAGCAGCTTGGTCAACATCTACACTGAAGCTTTCTTT. Translating it yields CASSLVNIYTEAFF. V and J are TRBV7-8 and TRBJ1-1; D gene ambiguous. V was cut by 3 bases and J by 3 bases, with 11 bases left in between. Germline CDR1 SGHVS, CDR2 FQNEAQ. The CDR3 sequence is 14 residues long.

The CDR3 DNA is TGTGCCAGCTCCCTTCTCGTCAGGAGGGATGGAAACACCATATATTTT. It yields the protein CASSLLVRRDGNTIYF. This rearrangement joins TRBV6-6 to TRBJ1-3; D gene ambiguous. Germline CDR1 reads MNHNY; CDR2 reads SVGAGI (reference sequence). CDR3 length: 16 residues. V was shortened by 8 bases and J by 3 bases, with 20 bases between the two germline ends.

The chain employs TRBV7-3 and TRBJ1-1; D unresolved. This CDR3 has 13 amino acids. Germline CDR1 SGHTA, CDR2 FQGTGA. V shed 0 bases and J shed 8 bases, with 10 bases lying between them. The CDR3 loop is CASSLTSPGEAFF. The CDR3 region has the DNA TGTGCCAGCAGCTTAACGTCACCAGGAGAAGCTTTCTTT.

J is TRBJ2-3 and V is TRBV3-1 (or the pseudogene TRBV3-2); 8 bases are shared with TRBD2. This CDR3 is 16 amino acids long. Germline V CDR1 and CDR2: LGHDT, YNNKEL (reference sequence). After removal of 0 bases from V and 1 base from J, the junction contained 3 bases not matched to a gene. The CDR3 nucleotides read TGTGCCAGCAGCCAAGACTCGCGGGGGGGCACAGATACGCAGTATTTT. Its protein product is CASSQDSRGGTDTQYF.

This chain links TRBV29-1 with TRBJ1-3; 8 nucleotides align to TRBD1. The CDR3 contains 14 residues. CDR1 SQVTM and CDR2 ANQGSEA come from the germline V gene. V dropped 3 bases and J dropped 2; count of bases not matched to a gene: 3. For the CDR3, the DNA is TGCAGCGTTGAGACAGGGGAGGCTGGAAACACCATATATTTT. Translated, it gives CSVETGEAGNTIYF.

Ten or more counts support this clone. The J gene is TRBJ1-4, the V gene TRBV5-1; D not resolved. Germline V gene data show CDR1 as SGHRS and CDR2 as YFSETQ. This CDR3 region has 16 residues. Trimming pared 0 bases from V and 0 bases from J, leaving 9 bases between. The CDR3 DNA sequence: TGCGCCAGCAGCTTGGTGGGAGAAGCAACTAATGAAAAACTGTTTTTT. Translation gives CASSLVGEATNEKLFF.

DNA of the CDR3: TGCGCCAGCAGCTCCGGGACAGGGGGCCTGGGTGAGCAGTTCTTC. Protein: CASSSGTGGLGEQFF. The chain links TRBV4-1 to TRBJ2-1, with TRBD1 identical over 12 bases. Trimming at V came to 5 bases and at J to 9 bases, leaving 8 bases not matched to a gene. This CDR3 region has 15 residues. CDR1 and CDR2 from the germline V gene are MGHRA and YSYEKL.

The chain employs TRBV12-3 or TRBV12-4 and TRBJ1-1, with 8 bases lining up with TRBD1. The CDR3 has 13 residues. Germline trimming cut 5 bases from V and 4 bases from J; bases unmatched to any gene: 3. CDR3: CASSNRGGTEAFF. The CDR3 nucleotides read TGTGCCAGCAGTAACAGGGGGGGCACTGAAGCTTTCTTT.

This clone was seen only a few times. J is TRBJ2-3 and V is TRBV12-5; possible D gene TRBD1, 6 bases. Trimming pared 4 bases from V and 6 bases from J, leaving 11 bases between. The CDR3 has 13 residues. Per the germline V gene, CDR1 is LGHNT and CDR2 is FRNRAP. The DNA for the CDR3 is TGTGCTAGTGGTTCCAGGGGTGGGGATACGCAGTATTTT. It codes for CASGSRGGDTQYF.